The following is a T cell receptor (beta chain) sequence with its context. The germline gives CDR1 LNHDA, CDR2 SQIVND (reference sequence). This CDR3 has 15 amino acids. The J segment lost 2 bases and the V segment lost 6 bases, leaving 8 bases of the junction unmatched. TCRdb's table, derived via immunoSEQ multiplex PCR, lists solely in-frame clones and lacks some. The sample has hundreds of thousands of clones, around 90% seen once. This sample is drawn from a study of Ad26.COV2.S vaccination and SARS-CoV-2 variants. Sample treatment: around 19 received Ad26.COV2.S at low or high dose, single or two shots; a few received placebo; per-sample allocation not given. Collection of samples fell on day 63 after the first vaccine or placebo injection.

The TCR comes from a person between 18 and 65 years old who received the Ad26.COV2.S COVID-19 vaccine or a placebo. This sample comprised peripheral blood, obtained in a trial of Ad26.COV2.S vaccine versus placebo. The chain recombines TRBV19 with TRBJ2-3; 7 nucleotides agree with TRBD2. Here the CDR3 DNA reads TGTGCCAGTAGAGTACCGGGACTAATCACAGATACGCAGTATTTT. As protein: CASRVPGLITDTQYF.